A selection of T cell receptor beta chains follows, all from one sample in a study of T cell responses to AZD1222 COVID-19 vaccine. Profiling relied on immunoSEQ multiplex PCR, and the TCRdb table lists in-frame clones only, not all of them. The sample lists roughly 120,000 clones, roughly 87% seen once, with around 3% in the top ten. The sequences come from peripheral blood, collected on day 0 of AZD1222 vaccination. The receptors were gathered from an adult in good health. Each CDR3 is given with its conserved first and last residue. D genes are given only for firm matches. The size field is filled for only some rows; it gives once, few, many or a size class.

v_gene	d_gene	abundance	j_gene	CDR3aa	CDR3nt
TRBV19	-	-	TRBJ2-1	CASSILGRDNEQFF	TGTGCCAGTAGTATTTTAGGCAGAGACAATGAGCAGTTCTTC
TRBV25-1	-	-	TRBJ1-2	CATLGGASSGYTF	TGTGCCACCCTAGGGGGGGCTTCGAGTGGCTACACCTTC
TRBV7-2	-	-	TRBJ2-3	CASSLTEARDTQYF	TGTGCCAGCAGCTTAACCGAGGCCCGGGATACGCAGTATTTT
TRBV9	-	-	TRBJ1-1	CASSVEQSNTEAFF	TGTGCCAGCAGCGTAGAACAGTCGAACACTGAAGCTTTCTTT
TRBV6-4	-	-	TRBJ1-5	CASSEVGVRRSNQPQHF	TGTGCCAGCAGTGAGGTCGGGGTAAGAAGGAGCAATCAGCCCCAGCATTTT
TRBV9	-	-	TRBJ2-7	CASSVAGFAYEQYF	TGTGCCAGCAGCGTAGCGGGGTTCGCCTACGAGCAGTACTTC
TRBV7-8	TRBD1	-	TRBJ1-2	CASSRTGLGYGYTF	TGTGCCAGCAGCCGGACAGGGTTGGGCTATGGCTACACCTTC
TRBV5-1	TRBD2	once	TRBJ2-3	CASSLSTSGKGLSTDTQYF	TGCGCCAGCAGCTTGTCTACTAGCGGGAAGGGGCTAAGCACAGATACGCAGTATTTT
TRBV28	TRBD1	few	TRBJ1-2	CASSRQGAGYGYTF	TGTGCCAGCAGTCGACAGGGGGCGGGCTATGGCTACACCTTC
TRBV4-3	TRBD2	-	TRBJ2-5	CASSQGTGGLQETQYF	TGCGCCAGCAGCCAAGGCACGGGGGGGCTCCAAGAGACCCAGTACTTC
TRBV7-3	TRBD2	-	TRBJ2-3	CASSPLGGAGGPTDTQYF	TGTGCCAGCAGCCCCTTAGGGGGAGCGGGGGGACCCACAGATACGCAGTATTTT
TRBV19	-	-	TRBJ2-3	CASSMRQRTDTQYF	TGTGCCAGTAGTATGCGACAGCGCACAGATACGCAGTATTTT
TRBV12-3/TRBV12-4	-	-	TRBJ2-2	CASRQGTTGELFF	TGTGCCAGCAGACAGGGTACCACCGGGGAGCTGTTTTTT
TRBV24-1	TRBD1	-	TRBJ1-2	CATSDSGTGESYTF	TGTGCCACCAGTGATTCCGGGACAGGGGAAAGCTACACCTTC
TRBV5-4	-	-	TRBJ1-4	CASSLQGRDEKLFF	TGTGCCAGCAGCTTGCAGGGTCGGGATGAAAAACTGTTTTTT
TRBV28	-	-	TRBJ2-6	CASRQGGSSGANVLTF	TGTGCCAGCAGGCAGGGGGGTAGCTCTGGGGCCAACGTCCTGACTTTC
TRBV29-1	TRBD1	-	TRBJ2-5	CSVEGRGWEETQYF	TGCAGCGTTGAAGGCAGGGGGTGGGAAGAGACCCAGTACTTC
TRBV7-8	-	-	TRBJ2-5	CASSPTGAQYF	TGTGCCAGCAGCCCCACGGGGGCCCAGTACTTC
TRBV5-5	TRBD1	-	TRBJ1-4	CASSLSGTGSEKLFF	TGTGCCAGCAGCTTGTCCGGGACAGGGAGTGAAAAACTGTTTTTT
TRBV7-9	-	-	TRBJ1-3	CASSLARAAGNTIYF	TGTGCCAGCAGCTTAGCGAGGGCGGCTGGAAACACCATATATTTT
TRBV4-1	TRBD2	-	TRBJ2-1	CASSQGGRETEQFF	TGCGCCAGCAGCCAAGGCGGGCGGGAGACCGAGCAGTTCTTC
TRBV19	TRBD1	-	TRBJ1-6	CASMGQGDSPLHF	TGTGCCAGTATGGGACAGGGTGATTCACCCCTCCACTTT
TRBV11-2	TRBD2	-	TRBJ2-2	CASSRLAGGPGTGELFF	TGTGCCAGCAGCCGCCTGGCGGGAGGGCCTGGCACCGGGGAGCTGTTTTTT
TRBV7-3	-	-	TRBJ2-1	CASSLFFNEQFF	TGTGCCAGCAGCTTATTCTTCAATGAGCAGTTCTTC
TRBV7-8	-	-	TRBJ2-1	CASSPRTVYNEQFF	TGTGCCAGCAGCCCGAGGACAGTATACAATGAGCAGTTCTTC
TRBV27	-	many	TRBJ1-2	CASSPGPHYGYTF	TGTGCCAGCAGTCCGGGACCGCACTATGGCTACACCTTC
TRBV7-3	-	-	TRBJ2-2	CASSSTNTGELFF	TGTGCCAGCAGCTCGACGAACACCGGGGAGCTGTTTTTT
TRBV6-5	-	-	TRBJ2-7	CASRVTPSDHEQYF	TGTGCCAGCCGGGTTACCCCCTCGGACCACGAGCAGTACTTC
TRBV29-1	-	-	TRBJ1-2	CSVGGRVLERRDGYTF	TGCAGCGTTGGCGGGAGGGTCCTGGAACGAAGAGATGGCTACACCTTC
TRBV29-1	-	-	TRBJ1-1	CSGQTVMNTEAFF	TGCAGCGGCCAGACAGTGATGAACACTGAAGCTTTCTTT
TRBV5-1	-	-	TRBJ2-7	CASSLEAEYYEQYF	TGCGCCAGCAGCTTGGAAGCAGAATACTACGAGCAGTACTTC
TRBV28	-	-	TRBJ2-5	CASSLEAGAGQYF	TGTGCCAGCTCCCTTGAGGCGGGGGCTGGCCAGTACTTC
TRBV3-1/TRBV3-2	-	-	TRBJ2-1	CASPTGGAYNEQFF	TGTGCCAGTCCTACCGGGGGCGCCTACAATGAGCAGTTCTTC
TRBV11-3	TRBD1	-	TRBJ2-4	CASSSTRDRGIQYF	TGTGCCAGCAGCTCAACCCGGGACAGGGGCATTCAGTACTTC
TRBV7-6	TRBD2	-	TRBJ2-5	CASSPTGGLASGETQYF	TGTGCCAGCAGCCCCACCGGGGGACTAGCCTCGGGAGAGACCCAGTACTTC
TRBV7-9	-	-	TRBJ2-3	CASSLEGDTQYF	TGTGCCAGCAGCTTGGAAGGAGATACGCAGTATTTT
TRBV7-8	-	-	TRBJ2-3	CASTSFGQDTDTQYF	TGTGCCAGCACTTCTTTCGGGCAAGACACAGATACGCAGTATTTT
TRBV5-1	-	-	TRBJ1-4	CASSRGRPATNEKLFF	TGCGCCAGCAGCCGGGGACGTCCTGCAACTAATGAAAAACTGTTTTTT
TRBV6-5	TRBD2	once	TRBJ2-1	CASSYSTLAGRNEQFF	TGTGCCAGCAGTTACTCAACTCTAGCGGGGCGGAATGAGCAGTTCTTC
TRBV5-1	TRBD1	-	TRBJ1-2	CASSWGQGGNYGYTF	TGCGCCAGCAGCTGGGGACAGGGAGGCAACTATGGCTACACCTTC